The clone carrying this TCR beta chain was observed a handful of times. Its antigen is not identified. This entry comes from a study of T-cell reconstitution after alpha-beta-depleted transplantation in children. Study results and limitations: Surviving recipient T cells and thymic progenitors accounted for the high day-60 TCRbeta diversity observed in some patients. About two months after transplant, alpha-beta T cells reportedly came from several hundred expanded graft clones. Newly produced T cells mostly accounted for T-cell counts and diversity one year post-transplant.

Using unique molecular identifiers, the investigators prepared the TCRbeta library. TCRdb re-called the PCR reads through MiXCR, storing one row per CDR3 protein. The table includes over 150,000 distinct CDR3 sequences, roughly 11% detected once. This CDR3 has 13 amino acids. Germline V CDR1 and CDR2: SGHKS, YYEKEE (reference sequence). V lost 4 bases and J 8 bases, leaving 15 bases between the germline ends. The origin of this receptor is a boy aged 2 to 9 with acute myeloid leukemia, due to receive a stem cell transplant. V usage is TRBV5-5 and J usage is TRBJ1-1; D is unclear. Material: PBMCs, obtained before TCRalphabeta/CD19-depleted stem cell transplant. CDR3 loop: CASSGRLIAEAFF. For the CDR3, the DNA is TGTGCCAGCAGCGGAAGACTAATCGCCGAAGCTTTCTTT.